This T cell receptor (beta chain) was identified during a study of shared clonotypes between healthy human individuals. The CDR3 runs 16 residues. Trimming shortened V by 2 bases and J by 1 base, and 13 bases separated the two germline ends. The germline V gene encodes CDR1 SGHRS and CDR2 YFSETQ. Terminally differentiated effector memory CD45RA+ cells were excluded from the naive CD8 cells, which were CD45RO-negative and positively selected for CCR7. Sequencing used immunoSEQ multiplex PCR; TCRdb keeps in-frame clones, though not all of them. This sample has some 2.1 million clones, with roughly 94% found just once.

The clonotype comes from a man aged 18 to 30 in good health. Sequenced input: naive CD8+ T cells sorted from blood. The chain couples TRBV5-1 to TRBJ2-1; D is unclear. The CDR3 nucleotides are TGCGCCAGCAGCTTATTCCCTACTGTTTCCTACAATGAGCAGTTCTTC. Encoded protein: CASSLFPTVSYNEQFF.